One and the same sample provided the 28 T cell receptor beta chains below, sequenced in a study of blood T cell repertoires in COVID-19. Sequencing used immunoSEQ multiplex PCR; TCRdb keeps in-frame clones, though not all of them. This table holds 400,000 or so clones, nearly 90% found once. Sequencing was done on a sample of PBMCs or T cells enriched from blood (not recorded which). Receptors were obtained from a woman aged 40 to 50 with acute COVID-19.

The V and J genes are TRBV2 and TRBJ1-6; D might be TRBD1 (6 bases). The ends were cut back, 7 bases at V and 10 bases at J, with 11 bases in the middle. CDR1 is SNHLY, CDR2 FYNNEI, per germline. This CDR3 contains 12 residues. CDR3 protein: CASTGGRSPLHF. DNA of the CDR3: TGTGCCAGCACGGGGGGCAGGTCACCCCTCCACTTT.

The chain is built from TRBV5-1 and TRBJ2-3; D possibly corresponds to TRBD2 (6 bases). Trimming pared 3 bases from V and 4 bases from J, leaving 18 bases between. The length of the CDR3 is 16 residues. Germline-derived CDR1 and CDR2 are SGHRS and YFSETQ. CDR3 nucleotides: TGCGCCAGCAGCTCCCTAGCTCCCGGAGGGGCAGATACGCAGTATTTT. It is translated as CASSSLAPGGADTQYF.

The genes are TRBV4-2 and TRBJ2-5; 8 bases align to TRBD2. V was pared by 4 bases and J by 2 bases, with 12 bases of the junction left unmatched. This CDR3 has 17 residues. The V gene's germline CDR1 is LGHNA and CDR2 YNFKEQ. This CDR3 reads CASSPPGSGGKQETQYF. DNA for the CDR3: TGTGCCAGCAGCCCTCCCGGGAGCGGGGGTAAACAAGAGACCCAGTACTTC.

The count of this clone is one. The V and J genes are TRBV5-4 and TRBJ2-7; D not resolved. Germline-derived CDR1 and CDR2 are SGHNT and YYREEE (reference sequence). Trimming pared 3 bases from V and 4 bases from J, leaving 17 bases between. This CDR3 is 15 amino acids long. CDR3 coding DNA: TGTGCCAGCAGCTCCCAGTCGATATACAGATACGAGCAGTACTTC. It specifies CASSSQSIYRYEQYF.

J is TRBJ1-4 and V is TRBV7-9; D gene unclear. The CDR3 sequence is 12 residues long. V lost 5 bases to trimming and J lost 7 bases, with 8 bases between them. Per germline, CDR1 SEHNR and CDR2 FQNEAQ (reference sequence). As DNA, the CDR3 is TGTGCCAGCAGCGTTAACAGTGAAAAACTGTTTTTT. As protein: CASSVNSEKLFF.

The V and J genes are TRBV30 and TRBJ1-1, with 8 bases lining up with TRBD1. Germline V lookup: CDR1 GTSNPN, CDR2 SVGIG (reference sequence). CDR3 length equals 15 residues. J lost 0 bases, V lost 2 bases, and 5 bases had no gene match. The CDR3 nucleotides are TGTGCCTGGAGTACCGGGACAGGACTGAACACTGAAGCTTTCTTT. It yields the protein CAWSTGTGLNTEAFF.

This chain joins TRBV11-2 and TRBJ1-1, with D possibly TRBD1 on 5 matching bases. The CDR3 is 16 amino acids. The V gene lost 7 bases and the J gene lost 1 base, with 19 bases spanning the gap. CDR1 SGHAT and CDR2 FQNNGV come from the germline V gene. The CDR3 loop reads CASTPIRGQRNTEAFF. The CDR3 DNA follows: TGTGCCAGCACCCCCATAAGGGGCCAACGGAACACTGAAGCTTTCTTT.

V and J are TRBV19 and TRBJ1-6; 11 bases align to TRBD1. From germline, CDR1 is LNHDA and CDR2 SQIVND (reference sequence). V shed 9 bases, J shed 5 bases, and the junction held 12 bases outside the gene matches. The CDR3 totals 17 residues. CDR3 in amino acids: CASSRGTGGRNNSPLHF. CDR3 coding DNA: TGTGCCAGCAGCAGGGGGACAGGGGGTAGGAATAATTCACCCCTCCACTTT.

The gene calls are TRBV2 and TRBJ1-4; D is unresolved. Trimming took 0 bases from V and 5 from J, leaving 10 bases between them. Germline V gives CDR1 SNHLY, CDR2 FYNNEI. This CDR3 has 15 residues. CDR3 amino acids: CASSEAKRLNEKLFF. The CDR3 bases are TGTGCCAGCAGTGAAGCGAAGCGGCTGAATGAAAAACTGTTTTTT.

This sequence joins TRBV9 and TRBJ1-2, with D tentatively TRBD1 (6 bases). V lost 0 bases and J 8 bases, leaving 8 bases between the germline ends. Germline loops: CDR1 SGDLS, CDR2 YYNGEE. The CDR3 has 12 amino acids. The CDR3 region has the DNA TGTGCCAGCAGCGTAGGGGACATGGGCTACACCTTC. This sequence encodes CASSVGDMGYTF.

The chain employs TRBV5-4 and TRBJ1-2; 7 bases are a match to TRBD1. CDR3 size: 15 residues. V lost 9 bases, J lost 10 bases, and 21 bases stayed unmatched. In germline, CDR1 is SGHNT, CDR2 YYREEE (reference sequence). CDR3 in DNA: TGTGCCATGGCGCCGTCAGGGGGTTTAGTAGCTTACTACACCTTC. Amino acid sequence: CAMAPSGGLVAYYTF.

This clone was detected only once. The rearrangement joins TRBV19 to TRBJ1-6, with TRBD1 as a possible D gene (5 bases). Germline V lookup: CDR1 LNHDA, CDR2 SQIVND (reference sequence). The CDR3 contains 14 residues. Trimming cost V 6 bases and J 10 bases, with 16 bases left between them. Written as DNA, the CDR3 is TGTGCCAGTAGATCCCTGGGGGGAAGATCACCCCTCCACTTT. Its protein product is CASRSLGGRSPLHF.

The chain links TRBV4-1 to TRBJ1-2, with D tentatively TRBD1 (5 bases). V gave up 1 base and J gave up 4 bases, with 13 bases separating them. Germline-derived CDR1 and CDR2 are MGHRA and YSYEKL. This CDR3 has 15 amino acids. CDR3: CASSQGLGPVYGYTF. Here the CDR3 DNA reads TGCGCCAGCAGCCAAGGACTGGGGCCTGTCTATGGCTACACCTTC.

V and J are TRBV6-5 and TRBJ1-6, with D tentatively TRBD1 (6 bases). V was clipped by 6 bases and J by 7 bases, with 10 bases between them. Germline V gene data show CDR1 as MNHEY and CDR2 as SVGAGI. The CDR3 covers 13 residues. The CDR3 bases are TGTGCCAGCAGACAGGGTTGGAATTCACCCCTCCACTTT. It codes for CASRQGWNSPLHF.

The gene calls are TRBV27 and TRBJ2-3; possible D gene TRBD1, 6 bases. Per germline, CDR1 MNHEY and CDR2 SMNVEV (reference sequence). This CDR3 spans 15 amino acids. Deletions cut 11 bases from V and 1 base from J, with 19 bases between. The CDR3 nucleotides are TGTGCCGCGGCCACAGGGTATAACGGCACAGATACGCAGTATTTT. This sequence encodes CAAATGYNGTDTQYF.

The CDR3 spells CASRTGRSDTEAFF. The CDR3 coding sequence is TGTGCCAGCCGGACAGGGAGGTCTGACACTGAAGCTTTCTTT. V gene TRBV19 combines with J gene TRBJ1-1; the match to TRBD1 covers 8 bases. The J segment lost 3 bases and the V segment lost 9 bases, leaving 9 bases of the junction unmatched. Germline V lookup: CDR1 LNHDA, CDR2 SQIVND (reference sequence). The CDR3 is 14 residues long.

The rearrangement joins TRBV21-1 to TRBJ1-2; the table's D call of TRBD1 was not tested on the DNA. TRBV21-1 is shown as a pseudogene. The CDR3 spans 14 residues. CDR3 region: CASSFRTGSYGYTF. CDR3 nucleotides: TGTGCCAGCAGCTTCCGGACAGGCAGCTATGGCTACACCTTC.

The chain is built from TRBV10-3 and TRBJ2-7; D gene uncertain. CDR1 is ENHRY, CDR2 SYGVKD, per germline. The CDR3 length is 16 residues. The ends were cut back, 4 bases at V and 0 bases at J, with 16 bases in the middle. As DNA, the CDR3 is TGTGCCATCAGTGGCCCGAGCGCCAGCAGCTCCTACGAGCAGTACTTC. Amino acid sequence: CAISGPSASSSYEQYF.

V and J are TRBV6-4 and TRBJ1-2, with no clear D. Germline assignment: CDR1 MRHNA and CDR2 SNTAGT. CDR3 length: 14 amino acids. Trimming removed 7 bases from V and 12 bases from J, with 24 bases in between. CDR3: CASMGGGLGGTDTF. The CDR3 nucleotides are TGTGCCAGCATGGGAGGAGGATTGGGTGGCACAGACACCTTC.

The V call is TRBV27, the J call TRBJ2-1, with TRBD1 identical over 12 bases. The CDR3 length is 15 residues. The V gene end was trimmed by 0 bases and the J gene end by 10 bases; junction bases not matched to a gene: 4. In germline, CDR1 is MNHEY, CDR2 SMNVEV (reference sequence). For the CDR3, the DNA is TGTGCCAGCAGTTTATCGGGGACAGGGGGCAGGGAGCAGTTCTTC. This sequence encodes CASSLSGTGGREQFF.

This chain connects TRBV19 to TRBJ2-7; weak D call: TRBD2 (5 bases). The CDR3 is 14 amino acids. Germline loops: CDR1 LNHDA, CDR2 SQIVND (reference sequence). The V end lost 3 bases, the J end lost 2 bases, and 11 bases lay between the germline ends. CDR3 region: CASSIGGRTYEQYF. DNA of the CDR3: TGTGCCAGTAGTATTGGAGGCAGAACCTACGAGCAGTACTTC.

J is TRBJ1-2 and V is TRBV5-5; the match to TRBD1 covers 11 bases. Germline lookup yields CDR1 SGHKS and CDR2 YYEKEE (reference sequence). V lost 4 bases to trimming and J lost 6 bases; unmatched junction nucleotides: 11. This CDR3 comprises 16 residues. CDR3 region: CASSPSIPGQGDGYTF. As DNA, the CDR3 is TGTGCCAGCAGCCCAAGTATACCGGGACAGGGGGATGGCTACACCTTC.

The chain uses TRBV28 and TRBJ1-4; 11 bases fit TRBD1. The J segment lost 4 bases and the V segment lost 6 bases, leaving 7 bases of the junction unmatched. The germline V gene encodes CDR1 MDHEN and CDR2 SYDVKM. The CDR3 spans 16 residues. This chain's CDR3 is CASSLDRGQNNEKLFF. The CDR3 DNA follows: TGTGCCAGCAGCCTGGACAGGGGGCAAAATAATGAAAAACTGTTTTTT.

The chain uses TRBV19 and TRBJ1-2; 9 nucleotides align to TRBD1. The CDR3 totals 14 residues. V shed 6 bases and J 8 bases; nucleotides not matched to a gene: 10. Germline V gives CDR1 LNHDA, CDR2 SQIVND (reference sequence). The CDR3 DNA is TGTGCCAGTAGAACCGGACAGGGGAGAGAGGGCTACACCTTC. Encoded protein: CASRTGQGREGYTF.

This clone was picked up a small number of times. The chain is built from TRBV18 and TRBJ2-2, with TRBD2 matching over 13 bases. CDR1 and CDR2 (germline): KGHSH, LQKENI. The CDR3 length is 16 residues. V lost 2 bases and J lost 5; bases outside the gene matches: 2. The CDR3 bases are TGTGCCAGCTCACCAGTGACTAGCGGGGGGACCGGGGAGCTGTTTTTT. Translating it yields CASSPVTSGGTGELFF.

The chain is built from TRBV5-4 and TRBJ2-2; D might be TRBD2 (7 bases). The V end was cut by 7 bases, the J end by 4 bases, with 17 bases between. The CDR3 is 15 amino acids. Per germline, CDR1 SGHNT and CDR2 YYREEE (reference sequence). The CDR3 here is CASFPRGGLTGELFF. The CDR3 nucleotides read TGTGCCAGCTTCCCTAGGGGGGGGCTCACCGGGGAGCTGTTTTTT.

The chain combines TRBV5-4 with TRBJ1-6; 11 nucleotides match TRBD1. CDR3 length: 16 residues. The V segment lost 0 bases and the J segment 9 bases; nucleotides outside the gene matches: 5. In germline, CDR1 is SGHNT, CDR2 YYREEE (reference sequence). CDR3 loop: CASSLGPGQGVSPLHF. DNA of the CDR3: TGTGCCAGCAGCTTGGGGCCGGGACAGGGGGTTTCACCCCTCCACTTT. Complete variable domain (other parts from reference TRBV5-4 and TRBJ1-6): ETGVTQSPTHLIKTRGQQVTLRCSSQSGHNTVSWYQQALGQGPQFIFQYYREEENGRGNFPPRFSGLQFPNYSSELNVNALELDDSALYLCASSLGPGQGVSPLHFGNGTRLTVT.

V gene TRBV25-1 combines with J gene TRBJ2-2; D possibly corresponds to TRBD1 (6 bases). Germline V CDR1 and CDR2: MGHDK, SYGVNS. V lost 4 bases, J lost 0 bases, and 15 bases lay in between. This CDR3 comprises 17 residues. The CDR3 sequence is CASSAQGLSPNTGELFF. DNA of the CDR3: TGTGCCAGCAGTGCCCAGGGGCTCTCACCGAACACCGGGGAGCTGTTTTTT.